These 22 T cell receptor beta chains share one sample of origin, sequenced in a study of CD8 T cells in ankylosing spondylitis. TCRdb re-called the 5' RACE reads with MiXCR, one entry per CDR3 protein. The repertoire holds approximately 290,000 distinct CDR3 sequences, with about a fifth as singletons. Material: blood, either unsorted or a sorted T cell fraction (not recorded which). These receptors were obtained from a female donor with ankylosing spondylitis or in good health (not recorded which).

This clonotype has just a few counts. The chain combines TRBV20-1 with TRBJ2-2; 8 bases agree with TRBD1. The CDR3 is 15 amino acids. Looked up from germline, CDR1 is DFQATT and CDR2 is SNEGSKA (reference sequence). With 4 bases clipped from V and 3 bases from J, the junction kept 7 bases outside the gene matches. The CDR3 sequence: CSATNRGWYTGELFF. CDR3 nucleotide sequence: TGCAGTGCTACAAACAGGGGGTGGTACACCGGGGAGCTGTTTTTT.

This chain connects TRBV18 to TRBJ2-7; D perhaps matches TRBD2 (5 bases). CDR3 length: 15 amino acids. The germline gives CDR1 KGHSH, CDR2 LQKENI. Trimming took off 6 bases at V and 6 bases at J, with 21 bases between the two ends. The CDR3 coding sequence is TGTGCCAGCTCTCCCCTGCAGGACTTGTCGGTCGAGCAGTACTTC. This encodes CASSPLQDLSVEQYF. The full variable domain, with the rest looked up from reference TRBV18 and TRBJ2-7, is NAGVMQNPRHLVRRRGQEARLRCSPMKGHSHVYWYRQLPEEGLKFMVYLQKENIIDESGMPKERFSAEFPKEGPSILRIQQVVRGDSAAYFCASSPLQDLSVEQYFGPGTRLTVT.

This clonotype was picked up a small number of times. The V call is TRBV27, the J call TRBJ2-5; D is perhaps TRBD2 (6 bases). The germline V gene encodes CDR1 MNHEY and CDR2 SMNVEV (reference sequence). The CDR3 covers 14 residues. Deletions cut 4 bases from V and 5 bases from J, with 14 bases between. The CDR3 reads CASSWRRGGETQYF. DNA for the CDR3: TGTGCCAGCAGTTGGCGCCGTGGGGGGGAGACCCAGTACTTC.

In its sample, this clonotype was seen a few times. V gene TRBV20-1 combines with J gene TRBJ2-7; TRBD2 agrees at 7 bases. J lost 3 bases, V lost 1 base, and 6 bases had no gene match. The CDR3 covers 14 residues. Per the germline V gene, CDR1 is DFQATT and CDR2 is SNEGSKA (reference sequence). CDR3 protein: CSARVPAGDYEQYF. The CDR3 DNA is TGCAGTGCTAGAGTGCCGGCGGGGGACTACGAGCAGTACTTC.

The rearrangement joins TRBV5-1 to TRBJ2-3; 9 bases match TRBD1. Trimming removed 7 bases from V and 3 bases from J; junction bases left unmatched: 6. The CDR3 extends over 14 amino acids. Germline V gives CDR1 SGHRS, CDR2 YFSETQ. The CDR3: CASGDRGATDTQYF. The CDR3 DNA is TGCGCCAGCGGTGACAGGGGGGCTACAGATACGCAGTATTTT.

The gene calls are TRBV11-3 and TRBJ2-3; D is possibly TRBD1 (5 bases). The CDR3 loop spans 14 amino acids. Germline loops: CDR1 SGHNT, CDR2 YENEEA. Trimming pared 3 bases from V and 2 bases from J, leaving 9 bases between. CDR3 protein: CASSLGRNTDTQYF. For the CDR3, the DNA is TGTGCCAGCAGCTTGGGGCGGAACACAGATACGCAGTATTTT.

This clonotype was observed a few times. V is TRBV6-2 or TRBV6-3 and J is TRBJ2-2; D is possibly TRBD2 (5 bases). Trimming removed 5 bases at V and 6 bases at J, with 10 bases between. This CDR3 has 13 amino acids. The V gene's germline CDR1 is MNHEY and CDR2 SVGEGT. Here the CDR3 DNA reads TGTGCCAGCAGTCCCACTAGTGCCGGGGAGCTGTTTTTT. It is translated as CASSPTSAGELFF.

This chain joins TRBV5-1 and TRBJ2-5; 9 bases are a match to TRBD2. Germline-derived CDR1 and CDR2 are SGHRS and YFSETQ. This CDR3 is built from 17 residues. V was pared by 3 bases and J by 4 bases, with 13 bases of the junction left unmatched. The CDR3 bases are TGCGCCAGCAGCTCGCCTAGGCCTAGCGGGGCGGCAGAGACCCAGTACTTC. It translates to CASSSPRPSGAAETQYF.

The V call is TRBV11-2, the J call TRBJ1-6, with D perhaps matching TRBD1 (6 bases). Trimming cost V 0 bases and J 9 bases, with 18 bases left between them. Germline CDR1 is SGHAT and CDR2 is FQNNGV. The CDR3 extends over 17 amino acids. CDR3 nucleotide sequence: TGTGCCAGCAGCTTAGAGGGGGCCAGTGGGGGGATTTCACCCCTCCACTTT. Translation: CASSLEGASGGISPLHF.

The chain uses TRBV20-1 and TRBJ2-5, with unresolved D. Germline V lookup: CDR1 DFQATT, CDR2 SNEGSKA (reference sequence). V was shortened by 7 bases and J by 5 bases, with 20 bases between the two germline ends. The CDR3 consists of 14 residues. CDR3 protein: CSVLTPRRRETQYF. CDR3 coding DNA: TGCAGTGTGCTAACGCCCCGCAGGCGGGAGACCCAGTACTTC.

This clonotype was seen a few times. CDR3 in amino acids: CSAVSGRGYEQYF. CDR3 sequence (DNA): TGCAGTGCCGTTAGCGGGAGGGGGTACGAGCAGTACTTC. V gene TRBV20-1 combines with J gene TRBJ2-7; TRBD2 agrees at 11 bases. This CDR3 is built from 13 residues. Germline CDR1 and CDR2: DFQATT and SNEGSKA (reference sequence). The junction had 5 bases not matched to a gene; V was cut back by 6 bases and J by 4 bases.

The rearrangement joins TRBV5-1 to TRBJ2-2; D might be TRBD2 (6 bases). The V gene lost 4 bases and the J gene lost 6 bases, with 13 bases spanning the gap. The CDR3 is 14 residues long. The germline V gene encodes CDR1 SGHRS and CDR2 YFSETQ. The CDR3 coding sequence is TGCGCCAGCAGCCCGGGACTCTCTCCCGGGGAGCTGTTTTTT. Its protein is CASSPGLSPGELFF.

This rearrangement joins TRBV20-1 to TRBJ1-5; D is ambiguous. The CDR3 length is 14 residues. Germline loops: CDR1 DFQATT, CDR2 SNEGSKA (reference sequence). Trimming removed 1 base from V and 3 bases from J, with 10 bases in between. The chain's CDR3 is CSARVGTYNQPQHF. The CDR3 DNA is TGCAGTGCTAGAGTCGGCACTTACAATCAGCCCCAGCATTTT.

This clonotype was observed a few times. The genes are TRBV9 and TRBJ1-1, with D tentatively TRBD1 (6 bases). With 3 bases removed from V and 3 bases from J, the gap between germline ends came to 15 bases. Germline V gives CDR1 SGDLS, CDR2 YYNGEE. This CDR3 region has 15 residues. The CDR3 coding sequence is TGTGCCAGCAGCGGAACCGGACAGCCGGACACTGAAGCTTTCTTT. Translated: CASSGTGQPDTEAFF.

This clonotype was picked up a small number of times. This chain connects TRBV5-1 to TRBJ1-1; D is uncertain. CDR1 is SGHRS, CDR2 YFSETQ, per germline. The CDR3 runs 15 residues. V lost 3 bases and J 4 bases, leaving 16 bases between the germline ends. The CDR3, as DNA: TGCGCCAGCAGCTCGGGCCTCCGCGATGGCACTGAAGCTTTCTTT. This encodes CASSSGLRDGTEAFF.

This clonotype was recorded at least ten times. The genes are TRBV7-2 and TRBJ2-3, with TRBD1 as a possible D gene (6 bases). With 2 bases removed from V and 3 bases from J, the gap between germline ends came to 12 bases. The CDR3 contains 15 residues. The V gene's germline CDR1 is SGHTA and CDR2 FQGNSA. In DNA form, the CDR3 reads TGTGCCAGCAGCTTATCCGGCAGGGGAACAGATACGCAGTATTTT. It is translated as CASSLSGRGTDTQYF.

This clonotype appeared many times. The V gene is TRBV5-1, the J gene TRBJ2-7, with a tentative D call TRBD2 (6 bases). Trimming shortened V by 1 base and J by 1 base, and 12 bases separated the two germline ends. The germline gives CDR1 SGHRS, CDR2 YFSETQ. The CDR3 runs to 15 residues. The CDR3 loop reads CASSLSGGGSYEQYF. CDR3 DNA sequence: TGCGCCAGCAGCTTGTCCGGAGGAGGGTCCTACGAGCAGTACTTC.

The chain recombines TRBV9 with TRBJ1-3, with D possibly being TRBD1 (6 bases). Looked up from germline, CDR1 is SGDLS and CDR2 is YYNGEE. V dropped 1 base and J dropped 4 bases, with 12 bases sitting between them. The CDR3 consists of 15 residues. CDR3 sequence reads: CASSVRPGEGNTIYF. CDR3 coding DNA: TGTGCCAGCAGCGTACGCCCAGGGGAGGGAAACACCATATATTTT.

This clonotype was seen only a few times. The chain carries TRBV20-1 and TRBJ2-1; 9 positions match TRBD2. The CDR3 covers 13 residues. Germline CDR1 reads DFQATT; CDR2 reads SNEGSKA (reference sequence). The V segment lost 7 bases and the J segment 10 bases; nucleotides outside the gene matches: 11. The CDR3 DNA is TGCAGTGTGGGCGGGAGGGCCGCTGAGGAGCAGTTCTTC. Protein: CSVGGRAAEEQFF.

The chain employs TRBV4-1 and TRBJ2-1; 8 bases match TRBD2. With 1 base clipped from V and 1 base from J, the junction kept 9 bases outside the gene matches. CDR1 MGHRA and CDR2 YSYEKL come from the germline V gene. The CDR3 is 18 amino acids. DNA of the CDR3: TGCGCCAGCAGCCAAGGTGACGGGAGGGCCCAGTCCTACAATGAGCAGTTCTTC. Translation gives CASSQGDGRAQSYNEQFF.

This clonotype was detected only a few times. The V gene is TRBV29-1, the J gene TRBJ1-1; D ambiguous. The germline CDR1 and CDR2 sequences are SQVTM and ANQGSEA. This CDR3 has 13 amino acids. Trimming took 3 bases from V and 0 from J, leaving 8 bases between them. In nucleotides, the CDR3 is TGCAGCGTTGACGGGCAAGTGAACACTGAAGCTTTCTTT. Residues: CSVDGQVNTEAFF.

The chain carries TRBV7-9 and TRBJ2-1; TRBD2 agrees at 8 bases. J lost 9 bases, V lost 5 bases, and 12 bases had no gene match. This CDR3 comprises 15 residues. CDR1 SEHNR and CDR2 FQNEAQ come from the germline V gene (reference sequence). The CDR3 sequence is CASSPGIEREFEQFF. DNA of the CDR3: TGTGCCAGCAGCCCCGGTATTGAGCGGGAGTTTGAGCAGTTCTTC.